The 15 T cell receptor beta chains listed next were all sequenced from one sample in a study of blood T cell repertoires in COVID-19. Sequenced by immunoSEQ multiplex PCR; TCRdb stores in-frame clones only, minus some. The table lists about 210,000 clones, 84% of them singletons. Sequencing was done on a sample of PBMCs or T cells enriched from blood (not recorded which). The receptors were sampled from a woman in her 30s who had been exposed to COVID-19.

The CDR3 region is CASSQEGVAGGANQFF. The CDR3 DNA reads TGTGCCAGCAGCCAAGAGGGGGTAGCGGGGGGCGCCAATCAGTTCTTC. The chain has TRBV3-1 (or the pseudogene TRBV3-2) and TRBJ2-1; 10 bases are a match to TRBD2. V shed 0 bases and J 13 bases; nucleotides not matched to a gene: 12. CDR3 length equals 16 residues. Per germline, CDR1 LGHDT and CDR2 YNNKEL (reference sequence).

This clone was found a few times. V is TRBV6-4 and J is TRBJ2-1; 7 bases map to TRBD1. Trimming removed 5 bases from V and 8 bases from J; junction bases left unmatched: 12. Germline V gene sequence: CDR1 MRHNA, CDR2 SNTAGT. The CDR3 sequence is 15 residues long. The CDR3 DNA sequence: TGTGCCAGCAGTCTCGAGGGGGCCGGAGTCGATGAGCAGTTCTTC. Amino acids: CASSLEGAGVDEQFF.

V is TRBV10-2 and J is TRBJ1-5; D unresolved. Germline lookup yields CDR1 WSHSY and CDR2 SAAADI. The CDR3 sequence is 13 residues long. The V end lost 7 bases, the J end lost 6 bases, and 13 bases lay between the germline ends. Here the CDR3 DNA reads TGCGCCAGCACCCATCGGGTAGCTCAGCCCCAGCATTTT. Its translation: CASTHRVAQPQHF.

This chain links TRBV5-1 with TRBJ2-1; 7 bases align to TRBD2. The junction had 1 base not matched to a gene; V was cut back by 1 base and J by 0 bases. The length of the CDR3 is 15 residues. From germline, CDR1 is SGHRS and CDR2 YFSETQ. The CDR3 spells CASSLSGGSYNEQFF. Here the CDR3 DNA reads TGCGCCAGCAGCTTGTCGGGGGGCTCCTACAATGAGCAGTTCTTC. Full variable domain (missing parts from reference TRBV5-1 and TRBJ2-1): KAGVTQTPRYLIKTRGQQVTLSCSPISGHRSVSWYQQTPGQGLQFLFEYFSETQRNKGNFPGRFSGRQFSNSRSEMNVSTLELGDSALYLCASSLSGGSYNEQFFGPGTRLTVL.

The J gene is TRBJ2-7, the V gene TRBV13; the D gene is possibly TRBD2 (6 bases). Germline CDR1 PRHDT, CDR2 FYEKMQ (reference sequence). This CDR3 contains 16 residues. The V end lost 0 bases, the J end lost 1 base, and 13 bases lay between the germline ends. Written as DNA, the CDR3 is TGTGCCAGCAGCTTAGGAGGCCCCGGGACTTCCTACGAGCAGTACTTC. Amino acids: CASSLGGPGTSYEQYF.

This sequence joins TRBV29-1 and TRBJ1-2, with TRBD1 identical over 7 bases. Germline V gives CDR1 SQVTM, CDR2 ANQGSEA. After removal of 7 bases from V and 4 bases from J, the junction contained 9 bases not matched to a gene. The CDR3 runs to 13 residues. This CDR3 is CSGKTGLSYGYTF. CDR3 sequence (DNA): TGCAGCGGGAAGACAGGGCTGAGCTATGGCTACACCTTC.

The V gene is TRBV4-1, the J gene TRBJ2-5; perhaps TRBD1 as D (5 bases). The ends were cut back, 1 base at V and 5 bases at J, with 14 bases in the middle. The CDR3 is 15 amino acids. Germline-derived CDR1 and CDR2 are MGHRA and YSYEKL. CDR3 DNA sequence: TGCGCCAGCAGCCAAGCTTTGAAGGGGCAGGAGACCCAGTACTTC. This translates into CASSQALKGQETQYF.

This chain links TRBV6-5 with TRBJ2-7, with D perhaps matching TRBD2 (5 bases). The CDR3 has 14 amino acids. In germline, CDR1 is MNHEY, CDR2 SVGAGI. The V and J ends lost 2 bases and 6 bases respectively, with 14 bases between them. CDR3 nucleotide sequence: TGTGCCAGCAGTTACGAACAGTTTGGACTCGAGCAGTACTTC. As protein: CASSYEQFGLEQYF.

The V gene is TRBV5-4, the J gene TRBJ2-3; D is ambiguous. V was clipped by 0 bases and J by 3 bases, with 8 bases between them. The CDR3 has 14 residues. Germline CDR1 SGHNT, CDR2 YYREEE (reference sequence). The CDR3 region is CASSLGLGTDTQYF. Here the CDR3 DNA reads TGTGCCAGCAGCTTGGGGCTTGGTACAGATACGCAGTATTTT.

This clone was counted once. This chain connects TRBV11-2 to TRBJ2-2, with D perhaps matching TRBD2 (7 bases). The CDR3 covers 16 residues. The germline V gene has CDR1 SGHAT and CDR2 FQNNGV. Trimming left V 2 bases short and J 2 bases short, with 12 bases between. CDR3 DNA: TGTGCCAGCAGCTTAATGCGCGGGGGCAACACCGGGGAGCTGTTTTTT. It translates to CASSLMRGGNTGELFF. Using reference TRBV11-2 and TRBJ2-2 for the parts outside the CDR3, the full variable domain is EAGVAQSPRYKIIEKRQSVAFWCNPISGHATLYWYQQILGQGPKLLIQFQNNGVVDDSQLPKDRFSAERLKGVDSTLKIQPAKLEDSAVYLCASSLMRGGNTGELFFGEGSRLTVL.

V gene TRBV18 combines with J gene TRBJ2-3; maybe TRBD2 (6 bases). V was shortened by 2 bases and J by 1 base, with 13 bases between the two germline ends. Germline V CDR1 and CDR2: KGHSH, LQKENI. This CDR3 comprises 16 residues. In DNA, the CDR3 is TGTGCCAGCTCACCAGGTCCGGCGGGACGCACAGATACGCAGTATTTT. Amino acid sequence: CASSPGPAGRTDTQYF.

This clone was counted a few times. The J gene is TRBJ2-7, the V gene TRBV2; 8 bases agree with TRBD2. CDR1 and CDR2 from the germline V gene are SNHLY and FYNNEI. Losses at the gene ends were 6 bases for V and 0 bases for J; bases not matched to a gene: 10. CDR3 length equals 16 residues. CDR3: CASSSTSGGSSYEQYF. As DNA, the CDR3 is TGTGCCAGCAGCTCCACTAGCGGAGGGAGCTCCTACGAGCAGTACTTC. The whole variable domain, filled in from reference TRBV2 and TRBJ2-7, reads EPEVTQTPSHQVTQMGQEVILRCVPISNHLYFYWYRQILGQKVEFLVSFYNNEISEKSEIFDDQFSVERPDGSNFTLKIRSTKLEDSAMYFCASSSTSGGSSYEQYFGPGTRLTVT.

J is TRBJ1-1 and V is TRBV6-5; D unresolved. V lost 7 bases and J lost 3, with 18 bases in between. There are 15 residues in the CDR3. The germline CDR1 and CDR2 sequences are MNHEY and SVGAGI. The CDR3 spells CASTPLVRADTEAFF. In DNA form, the CDR3 reads TGTGCCAGCACCCCCCTTGTGAGGGCGGACACTGAAGCTTTCTTT.

This chain links TRBV6-2 or TRBV6-3 with TRBJ2-3; D is undetermined. Trimming left V 2 bases short and J 2 bases short, with 11 bases between. Germline loops: CDR1 MNHEY, CDR2 SVGEGT. The CDR3 consists of 15 residues. This CDR3 is CASSYAVRLTDTQYF. The CDR3 coding sequence is TGTGCCAGCAGTTACGCGGTGAGACTCACAGATACGCAGTATTTT.

In its sample, this clone was seen once. The chain carries TRBV7-3 and TRBJ2-7; the D is unclear. Trimming removed 3 bases from V and 0 bases from J, with 6 bases in between. This CDR3 is built from 13 residues. Per the germline V gene, CDR1 is SGHTA and CDR2 is FQGTGA. The CDR3: CASSLGYSYEQYF. The CDR3 coding sequence is TGTGCCAGCAGCTTGGGCTACTCCTACGAGCAGTACTTC.